The text below deals with one TCR beta chain. As yet, its antigen is unknown. The protocol was immunoSEQ multiplex PCR, while the TCRdb copy is restricted to in-frame clones and leaves out a portion. The sample lists about 70,000 clones, 75% to 90% occurring once. The V end was cut by 3 bases, the J end by 5 bases, with 10 bases between. The CDR3 contains 13 residues. Germline loops: CDR1 LNHDA, CDR2 SQIVND (reference sequence). These data belong to a study of OX40 agonist ivuxolimab in advanced cancers. Whole-study findings and limits: Low clonal expansion, among the lowest seen, marked partial responders at 0.1-3.0 mg/kg.

This specimen consisted of CD4+ or CD8+ T cells sorted from blood, obtained in a trial of the OX40 agonist ivuxolimab. The receptor comes from an adult with an advanced solid tumor such as melanoma, head and neck, liver or kidney cancer. J is TRBJ2-5 and V is TRBV19; D remains unclear. CDR3 amino acids: CASSINSRETQYF. For the CDR3, the DNA is TGTGCCAGTAGTATCAACTCTCGGGAGACCCAGTACTTC.